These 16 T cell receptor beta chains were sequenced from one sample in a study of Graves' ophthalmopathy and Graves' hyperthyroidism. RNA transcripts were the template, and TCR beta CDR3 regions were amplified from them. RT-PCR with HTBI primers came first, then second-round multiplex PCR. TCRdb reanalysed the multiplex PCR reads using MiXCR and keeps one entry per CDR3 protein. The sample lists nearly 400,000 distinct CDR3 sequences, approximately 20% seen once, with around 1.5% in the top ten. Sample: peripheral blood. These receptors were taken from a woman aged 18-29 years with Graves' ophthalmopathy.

CDR3 nucleotide sequence: TGTGCCAGCAGTACCTCTAGCGGTTTTCAGTACTTC. Its protein is CASSTSSGFQYF. The chain uses TRBV12-3 or TRBV12-4 and TRBJ2-7; TRBD2 agrees at 7 bases. This CDR3 has 12 residues. Trimming took 5 bases from V and 10 from J; bases not matched to a gene: 8.

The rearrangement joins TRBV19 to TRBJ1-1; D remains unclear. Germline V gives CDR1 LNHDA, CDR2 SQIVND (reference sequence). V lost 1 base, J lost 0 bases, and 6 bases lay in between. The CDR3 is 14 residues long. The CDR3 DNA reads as TGTGCCAGTAGTATAGTCGGGCTGAACACTGAAGCTTTCTTT. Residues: CASSIVGLNTEAFF.

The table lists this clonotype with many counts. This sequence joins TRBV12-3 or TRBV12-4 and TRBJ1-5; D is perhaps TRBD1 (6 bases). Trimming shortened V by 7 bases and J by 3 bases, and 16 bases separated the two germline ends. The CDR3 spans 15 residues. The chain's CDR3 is CASTPGGTFNQPQHF. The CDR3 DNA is TGTGCCAGCACCCCTGGGGGGACATTCAATCAGCCCCAGCATTTT.

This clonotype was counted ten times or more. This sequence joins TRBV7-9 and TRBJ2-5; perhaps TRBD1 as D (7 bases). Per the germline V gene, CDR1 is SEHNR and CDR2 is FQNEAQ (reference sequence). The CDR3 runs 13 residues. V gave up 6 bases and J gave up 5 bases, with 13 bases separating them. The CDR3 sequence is CASRIGGGETQYF. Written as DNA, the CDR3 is TGTGCCAGCAGGATTGGAGGGGGCGAGACCCAGTACTTC.

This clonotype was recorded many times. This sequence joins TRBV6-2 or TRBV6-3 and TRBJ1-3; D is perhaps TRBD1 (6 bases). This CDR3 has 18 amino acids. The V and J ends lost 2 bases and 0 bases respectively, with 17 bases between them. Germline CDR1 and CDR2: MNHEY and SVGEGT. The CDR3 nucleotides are TGTGCCAGCAGTTACCCGACCGGGACACGACCCTCTGGAAACACCATATATTTT. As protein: CASSYPTGTRPSGNTIYF.

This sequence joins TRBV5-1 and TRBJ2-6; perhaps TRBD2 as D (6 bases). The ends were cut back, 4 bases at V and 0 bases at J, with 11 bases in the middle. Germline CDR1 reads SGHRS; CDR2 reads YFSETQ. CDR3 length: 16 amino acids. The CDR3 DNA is TGCGCCAGCAGCCAGGGACTCTCCTCTGGGGCCAACGTCCTGACTTTC. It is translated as CASSQGLSSGANVLTF.

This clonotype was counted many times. The CDR3 protein is CASSGAGADNDEQYF. In DNA, the CDR3 is TGTGCCAGCAGTGGTGCGGGAGCTGATAACGACGAGCAGTACTTC. The V and J genes are TRBV28 and TRBJ2-7, with 7 positions matching TRBD2. The CDR3 consists of 15 residues. In germline, CDR1 is MDHEN, CDR2 SYDVKM. Trimming cost V 5 bases and J 5 bases; bases outside gene matches: 12. Complete variable domain (other parts from reference TRBV28 and TRBJ2-7): DVKVTQSSRYLVKRTGEKVFLECVQDMDHENMFWYRQDPGLGLRLIYFSYDVKMKEKGDIPEGYSVSREKKERFSLILESASTNQTSMYLCASSGAGADNDEQYFGPGTRLTVT.

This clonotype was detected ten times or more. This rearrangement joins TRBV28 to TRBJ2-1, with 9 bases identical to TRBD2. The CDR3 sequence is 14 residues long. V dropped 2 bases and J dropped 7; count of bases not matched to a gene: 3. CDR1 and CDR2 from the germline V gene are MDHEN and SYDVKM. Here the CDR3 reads CASSLTSGPNEQFF. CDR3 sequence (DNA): TGTGCCAGCAGTTTAACTAGCGGGCCAAATGAGCAGTTCTTC.

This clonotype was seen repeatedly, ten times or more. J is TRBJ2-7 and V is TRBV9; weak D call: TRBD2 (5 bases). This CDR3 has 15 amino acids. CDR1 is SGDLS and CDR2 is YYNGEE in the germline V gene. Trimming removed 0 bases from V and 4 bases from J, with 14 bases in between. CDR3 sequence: CASSVERASLYEQYF. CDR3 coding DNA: TGTGCCAGCAGCGTAGAGAGGGCGTCCCTTTACGAGCAGTACTTC.

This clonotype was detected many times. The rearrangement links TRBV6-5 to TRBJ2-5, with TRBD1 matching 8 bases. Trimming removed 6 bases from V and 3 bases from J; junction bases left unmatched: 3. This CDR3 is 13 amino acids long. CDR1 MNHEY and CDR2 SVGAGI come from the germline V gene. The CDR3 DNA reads TGTGCCAGCAGGGTGGACAGGGAAGAGACCCAGTACTTC. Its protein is CASRVDREETQYF.

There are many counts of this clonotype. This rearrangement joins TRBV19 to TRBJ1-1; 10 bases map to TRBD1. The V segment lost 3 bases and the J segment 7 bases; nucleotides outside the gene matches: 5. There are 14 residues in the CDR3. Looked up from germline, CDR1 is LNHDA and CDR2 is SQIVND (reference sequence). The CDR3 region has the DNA TGTGCCAGTAGTATGTCGGGACAGGGGTATGAAGCTTTCTTT. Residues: CASSMSGQGYEAFF.

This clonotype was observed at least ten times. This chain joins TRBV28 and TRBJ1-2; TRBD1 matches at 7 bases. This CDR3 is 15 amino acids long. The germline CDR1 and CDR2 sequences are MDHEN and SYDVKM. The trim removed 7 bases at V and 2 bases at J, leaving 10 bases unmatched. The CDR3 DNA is TGTGCCAGCAAACCAGTCCCGGGACAGAACTATGGCTACACCTTC. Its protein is CASKPVPGQNYGYTF.

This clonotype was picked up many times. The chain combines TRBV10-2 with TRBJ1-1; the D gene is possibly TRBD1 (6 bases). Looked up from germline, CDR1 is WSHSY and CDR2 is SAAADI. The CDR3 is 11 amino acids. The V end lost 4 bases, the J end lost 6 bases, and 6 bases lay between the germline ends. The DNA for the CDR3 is TGCGCCAGCAGTGGACAGGCTGAAGCTTTCTTT. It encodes CASSGQAEAFF.

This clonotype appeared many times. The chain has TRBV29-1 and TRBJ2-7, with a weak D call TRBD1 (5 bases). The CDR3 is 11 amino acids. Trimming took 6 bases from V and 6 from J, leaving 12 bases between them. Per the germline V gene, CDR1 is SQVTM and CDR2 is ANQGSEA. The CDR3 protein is CSVSRGVEQYF. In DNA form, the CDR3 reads TGCAGCGTCTCAAGGGGCGTCGAGCAGTACTTC.

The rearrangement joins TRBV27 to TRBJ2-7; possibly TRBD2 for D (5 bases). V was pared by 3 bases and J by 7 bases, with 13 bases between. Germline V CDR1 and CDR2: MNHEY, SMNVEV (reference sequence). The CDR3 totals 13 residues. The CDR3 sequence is CASSFGSTGEQYF. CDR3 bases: TGTGCCAGCAGTTTCGGGTCGACGGGGGAGCAGTACTTC.

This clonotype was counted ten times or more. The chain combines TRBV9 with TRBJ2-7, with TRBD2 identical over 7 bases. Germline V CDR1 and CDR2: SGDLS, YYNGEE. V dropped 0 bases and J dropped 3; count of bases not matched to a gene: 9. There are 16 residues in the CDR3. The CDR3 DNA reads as TGTGCCAGCAGCGTAGCTACAAGCGGGGTCTACTACGAGCAGTACTTC. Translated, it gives CASSVATSGVYYEQYF.